This T cell receptor beta chain was identified during a study of molecular identifiers for immune sequencing clone quantification. General study results and limits: Highly expanded clone sizes could be underestimated through barcode sharing by identical TCR molecules.

The CDR3 runs to 13 residues. Germline CDR1 and CDR2: ENHRY and SYGVKD. V was shortened by 6 bases and J by 0 bases, with 8 bases between the two germline ends. For bulk TCR libraries, previously described methods and listed TCR primers were used. TCRdb reprocessed the PCR reads via MiXCR and lists one record per CDR3 protein. The sample carries around 300,000 distinct CDR3 sequences, 24% recorded once. Between roughly 18,000 and 1,100,000 sorted cells, with 10%, 30% or 50% RNA, yielded naive CD8 libraries. Sorted naive CD8 T cells were those defined as CD8+CD4-CCR7+CD45RA+. About this clonotype itself: Antigen unknown.

This chain connects TRBV10-3 to TRBJ1-2; unclear D gene. The TCR originated in a human donor in good health. Some libraries in this study had Jurkat cell RNA spiked in. The sequencing sample was made of naive CD8+ T cells from blood, with Jurkat cell RNA spiked in. Specified subset: FACS-sorted CD8+CD4-CCR7+CD45RA+ naive T cells. CDR3 sequence reads: CAIRQNTNYGYTF. The CDR3 bases are TGTGCCATCAGACAGAACACTAACTATGGCTACACCTTC.